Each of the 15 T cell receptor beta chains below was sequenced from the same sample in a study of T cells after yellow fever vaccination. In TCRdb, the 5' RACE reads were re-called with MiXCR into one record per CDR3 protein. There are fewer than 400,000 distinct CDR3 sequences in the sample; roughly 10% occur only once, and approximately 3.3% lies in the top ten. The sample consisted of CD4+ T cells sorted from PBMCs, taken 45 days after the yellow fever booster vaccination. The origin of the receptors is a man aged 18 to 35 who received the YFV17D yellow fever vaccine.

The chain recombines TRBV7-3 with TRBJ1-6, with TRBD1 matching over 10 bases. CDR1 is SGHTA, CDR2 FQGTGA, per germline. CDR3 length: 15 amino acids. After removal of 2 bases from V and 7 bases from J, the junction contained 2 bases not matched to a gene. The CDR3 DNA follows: TGTGCCAGCAGCTTATCGGGACAGGGGAATTCACCCCTCCACTTT. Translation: CASSLSGQGNSPLHF.

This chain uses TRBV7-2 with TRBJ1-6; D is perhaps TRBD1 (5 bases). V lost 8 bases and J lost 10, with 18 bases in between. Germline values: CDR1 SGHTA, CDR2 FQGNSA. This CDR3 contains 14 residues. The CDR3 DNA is TGTGCCAGCCAGCAGGCAGGGTTCCAATCACCCCTCCACTTT. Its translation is CASQQAGFQSPLHF.

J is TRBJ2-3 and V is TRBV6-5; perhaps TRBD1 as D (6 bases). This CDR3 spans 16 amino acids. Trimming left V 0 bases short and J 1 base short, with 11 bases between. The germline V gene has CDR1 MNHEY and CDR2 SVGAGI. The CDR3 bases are TGTGCCAGCAGTTACTCGGCAGGGGTGGGCACAGATACGCAGTATTTT. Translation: CASSYSAGVGTDTQYF.

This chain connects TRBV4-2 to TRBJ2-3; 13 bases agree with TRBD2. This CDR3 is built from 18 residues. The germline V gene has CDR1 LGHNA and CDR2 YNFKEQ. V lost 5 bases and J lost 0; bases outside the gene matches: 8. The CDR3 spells CASSDRQGLAGSTDTQYF. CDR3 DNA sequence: TGTGCCAGCAGCGATCGCCAGGGACTAGCGGGGAGCACAGATACGCAGTATTTT.

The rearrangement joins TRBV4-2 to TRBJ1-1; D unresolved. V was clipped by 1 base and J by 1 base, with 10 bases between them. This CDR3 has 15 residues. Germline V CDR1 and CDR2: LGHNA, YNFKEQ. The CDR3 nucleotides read TGTGCCAGCAGCCAAGTGTCCCCAGGGAACACTGAAGCTTTCTTT. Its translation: CASSQVSPGNTEAFF.

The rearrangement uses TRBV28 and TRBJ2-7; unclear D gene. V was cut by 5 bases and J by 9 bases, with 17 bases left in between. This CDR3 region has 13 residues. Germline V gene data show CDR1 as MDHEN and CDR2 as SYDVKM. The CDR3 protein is CASSTGLPFGQYV. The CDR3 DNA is TGTGCCAGCAGTACCGGGCTCCCCTTCGGGCAGTACGTC.

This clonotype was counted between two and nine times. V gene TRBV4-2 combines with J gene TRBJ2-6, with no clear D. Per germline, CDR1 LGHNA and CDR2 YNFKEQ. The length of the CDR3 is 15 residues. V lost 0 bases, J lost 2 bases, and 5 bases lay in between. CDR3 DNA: TGTGCCAGCAGCCAAGACGTTACTGGGGCCAACGTCCTGACTTTC. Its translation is CASSQDVTGANVLTF.

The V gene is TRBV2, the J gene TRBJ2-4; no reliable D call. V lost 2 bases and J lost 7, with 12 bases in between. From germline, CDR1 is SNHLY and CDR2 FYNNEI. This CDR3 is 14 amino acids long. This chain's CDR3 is CASSERYMVNIQYF. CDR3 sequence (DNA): TGTGCCAGCAGTGAACGTTACATGGTTAACATTCAGTACTTC.

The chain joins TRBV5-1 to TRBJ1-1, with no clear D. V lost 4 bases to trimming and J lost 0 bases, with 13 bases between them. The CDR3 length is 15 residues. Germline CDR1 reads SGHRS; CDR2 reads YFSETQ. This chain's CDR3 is CASSPAQRVNTEAFF. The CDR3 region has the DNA TGCGCCAGCAGCCCTGCGCAACGGGTGAACACTGAAGCTTTCTTT. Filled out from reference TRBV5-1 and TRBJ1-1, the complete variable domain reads KAGVTQTPRYLIKTRGQQVTLSCSPISGHRSVSWYQQTPGQGLQFLFEYFSETQRNKGNFPGRFSGRQFSNSRSEMNVSTLELGDSALYLCASSPAQRVNTEAFFGQGTRLTVV.

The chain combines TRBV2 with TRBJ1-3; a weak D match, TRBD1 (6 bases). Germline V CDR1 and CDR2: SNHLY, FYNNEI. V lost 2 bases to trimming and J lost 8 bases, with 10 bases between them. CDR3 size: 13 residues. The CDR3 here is CASSELGADTIYF. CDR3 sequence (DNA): TGTGCCAGCAGTGAATTGGGGGCGGACACCATATATTTT.

CDR3 sequence (DNA): TGCAGCGCGGGGGCGGGGCAAGAGGAGACCCAGTACTTC. As protein: CSAGAGQEETQYF. The V and J genes are TRBV29-1 and TRBJ2-5, with D perhaps assigned TRBD1 or TRBD2 (6 bases each). Germline-derived CDR1 and CDR2 are SQVTM and ANQGSEA. V shed 7 bases and J shed 5 bases, with 17 bases lying between them. This CDR3 region has 13 residues.

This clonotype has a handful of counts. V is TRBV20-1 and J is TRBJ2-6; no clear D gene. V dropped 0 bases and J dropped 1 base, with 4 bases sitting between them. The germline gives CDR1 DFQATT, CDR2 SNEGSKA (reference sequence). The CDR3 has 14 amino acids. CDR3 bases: TGCAGTGCTAGAGATTTTTCTGGGGCCAACGTCCTGACTTTC. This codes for CSARDFSGANVLTF.

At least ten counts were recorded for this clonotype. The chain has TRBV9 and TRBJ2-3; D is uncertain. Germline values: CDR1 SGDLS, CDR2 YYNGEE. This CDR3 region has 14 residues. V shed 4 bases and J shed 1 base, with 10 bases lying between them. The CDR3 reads CASSPFQGTDTQYF. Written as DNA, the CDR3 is TGTGCCAGCAGCCCCTTTCAGGGCACAGATACGCAGTATTTT.

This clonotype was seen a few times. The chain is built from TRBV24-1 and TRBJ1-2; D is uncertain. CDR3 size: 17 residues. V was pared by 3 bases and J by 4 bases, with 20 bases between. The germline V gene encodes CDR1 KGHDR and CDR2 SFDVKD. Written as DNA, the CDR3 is TGTGCCACCAGTGATGTTGATGCGGACCGCACTTCCTATGGCTACACCTTC. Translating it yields CATSDVDADRTSYGYTF.

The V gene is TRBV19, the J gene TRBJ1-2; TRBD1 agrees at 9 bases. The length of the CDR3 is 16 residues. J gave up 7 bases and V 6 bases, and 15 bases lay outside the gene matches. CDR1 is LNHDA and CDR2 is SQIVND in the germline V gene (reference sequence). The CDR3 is CASRPGPGQGTGGYTF. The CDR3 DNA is TGTGCCAGTAGGCCCGGCCCGGGACAGGGTACGGGTGGCTACACCTTC. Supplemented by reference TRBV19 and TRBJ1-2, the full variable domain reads DGGITQSPKYLFRKEGQNVTLSCEQNLNHDAMYWYRQDPGQGLRLIYYSQIVNDFQKGDIAEGYSVSREKKESFPLTVTSAQKNPTAFYLCASRPGPGQGTGGYTFGSGTRLTVV.